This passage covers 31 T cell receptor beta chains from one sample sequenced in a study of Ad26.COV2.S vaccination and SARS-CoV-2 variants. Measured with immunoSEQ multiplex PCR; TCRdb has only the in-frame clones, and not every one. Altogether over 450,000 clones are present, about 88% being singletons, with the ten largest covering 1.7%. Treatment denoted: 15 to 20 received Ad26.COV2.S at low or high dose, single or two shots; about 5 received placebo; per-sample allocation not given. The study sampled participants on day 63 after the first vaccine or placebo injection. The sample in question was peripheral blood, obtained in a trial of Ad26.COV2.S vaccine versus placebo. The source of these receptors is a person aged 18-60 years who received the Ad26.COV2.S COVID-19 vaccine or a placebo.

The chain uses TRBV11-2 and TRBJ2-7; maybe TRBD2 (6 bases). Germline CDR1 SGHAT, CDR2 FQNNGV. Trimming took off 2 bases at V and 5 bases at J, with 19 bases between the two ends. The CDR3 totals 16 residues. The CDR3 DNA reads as TGTGCCAGCAGCTTAAGGAGGGGCCCTAGCTCTCACGAGCAGTACTTC. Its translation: CASSLRRGPSSHEQYF.

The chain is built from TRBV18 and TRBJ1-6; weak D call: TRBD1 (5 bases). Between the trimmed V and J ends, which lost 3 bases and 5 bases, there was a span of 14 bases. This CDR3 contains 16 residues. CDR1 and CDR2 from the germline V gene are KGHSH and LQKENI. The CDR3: CASSPLGGSDNSPLHF. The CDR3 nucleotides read TGTGCCAGCTCACCTCTGGGGGGGAGTGATAATTCACCCCTCCACTTT. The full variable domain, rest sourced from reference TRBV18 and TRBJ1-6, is NAGVMQNPRHLVRRRGQEARLRCSPMKGHSHVYWYRQLPEEGLKFMVYLQKENIIDESGMPKERFSAEFPKEGPSILRIQQVVRGDSAAYFCASSPLGGSDNSPLHFGNGTRLTVT.

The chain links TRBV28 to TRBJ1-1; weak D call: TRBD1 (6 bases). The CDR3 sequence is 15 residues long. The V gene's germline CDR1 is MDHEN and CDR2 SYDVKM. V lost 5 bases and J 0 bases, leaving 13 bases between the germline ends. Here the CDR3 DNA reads TGTGCCAGCAGTCCGTACAGGGTGGTGAACACTGAAGCTTTCTTT. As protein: CASSPYRVVNTEAFF.

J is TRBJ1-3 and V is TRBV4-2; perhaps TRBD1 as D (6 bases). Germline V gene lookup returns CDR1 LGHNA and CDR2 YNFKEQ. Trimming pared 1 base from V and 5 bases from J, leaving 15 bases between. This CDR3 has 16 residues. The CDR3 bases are TGTGCCAGCAGCCAAGTAGAGGGGGGGAACCGAAACACCATATATTTT. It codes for CASSQVEGGNRNTIYF.

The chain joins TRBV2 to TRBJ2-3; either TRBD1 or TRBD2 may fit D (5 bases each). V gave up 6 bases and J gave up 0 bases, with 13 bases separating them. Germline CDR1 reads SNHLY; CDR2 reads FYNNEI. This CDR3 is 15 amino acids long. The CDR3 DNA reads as TGTGCCAGCAGGGGGACCGTCTCTAGCACAGATACGCAGTATTTT. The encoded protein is CASRGTVSSTDTQYF.

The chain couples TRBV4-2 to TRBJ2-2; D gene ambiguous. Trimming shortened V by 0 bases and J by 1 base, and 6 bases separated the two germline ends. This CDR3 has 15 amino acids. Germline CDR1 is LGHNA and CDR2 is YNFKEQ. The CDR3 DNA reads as TGTGCCAGCAGCCAAGAGGGCGGGAACACCGGGGAGCTGTTTTTT. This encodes CASSQEGGNTGELFF.

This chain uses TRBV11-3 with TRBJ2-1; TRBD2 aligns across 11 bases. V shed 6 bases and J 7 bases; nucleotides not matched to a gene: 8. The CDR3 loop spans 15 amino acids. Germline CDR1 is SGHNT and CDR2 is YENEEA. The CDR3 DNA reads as TGTGCCAGCAGTTTTACTAGCGGGAGTTTGAATGAGCAGTTCTTC. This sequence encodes CASSFTSGSLNEQFF.

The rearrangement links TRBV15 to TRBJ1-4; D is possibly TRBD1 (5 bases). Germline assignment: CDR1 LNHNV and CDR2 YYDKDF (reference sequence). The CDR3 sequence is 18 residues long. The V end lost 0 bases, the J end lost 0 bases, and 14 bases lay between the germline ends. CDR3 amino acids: CATSRDPSRGATNEKLFF. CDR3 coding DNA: TGTGCCACCAGCAGAGACCCGAGCCGGGGGGCAACTAATGAAAAACTGTTTTTT.

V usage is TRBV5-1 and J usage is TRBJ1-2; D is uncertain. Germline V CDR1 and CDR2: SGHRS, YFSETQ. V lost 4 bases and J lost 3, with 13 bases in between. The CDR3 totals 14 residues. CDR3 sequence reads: CASSLQLGDYGYTF. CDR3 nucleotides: TGCGCCAGCAGCCTACAACTTGGGGACTATGGCTACACCTTC. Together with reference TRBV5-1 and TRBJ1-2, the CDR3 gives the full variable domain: KAGVTQTPRYLIKTRGQQVTLSCSPISGHRSVSWYQQTPGQGLQFLFEYFSETQRNKGNFPGRFSGRQFSNSRSEMNVSTLELGDSALYLCASSLQLGDYGYTFGSGTRLTVV.

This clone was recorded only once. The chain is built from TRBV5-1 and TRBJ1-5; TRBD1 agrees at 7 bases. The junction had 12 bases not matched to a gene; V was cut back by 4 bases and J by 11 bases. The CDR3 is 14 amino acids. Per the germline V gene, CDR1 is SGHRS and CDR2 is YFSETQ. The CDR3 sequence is CASSPGQFMVAQHF. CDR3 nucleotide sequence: TGCGCCAGCAGCCCGGGACAGTTCATGGTGGCCCAGCATTTT.

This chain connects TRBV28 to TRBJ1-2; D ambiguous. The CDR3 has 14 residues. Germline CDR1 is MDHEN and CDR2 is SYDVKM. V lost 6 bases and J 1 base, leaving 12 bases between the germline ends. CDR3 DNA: TGTGCCAGCAGGAGAGGCTTAATTAACTATGGCTACACCTTC. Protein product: CASRRGLINYGYTF.

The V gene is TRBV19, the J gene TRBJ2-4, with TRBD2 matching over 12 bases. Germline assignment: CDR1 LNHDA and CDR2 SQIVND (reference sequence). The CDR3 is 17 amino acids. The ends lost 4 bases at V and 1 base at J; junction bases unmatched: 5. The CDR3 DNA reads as TGTGCCAGTAGTACAACTAGCGGGGGGTTTGCCAAAAACATTCAGTACTTC. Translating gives CASSTTSGGFAKNIQYF.

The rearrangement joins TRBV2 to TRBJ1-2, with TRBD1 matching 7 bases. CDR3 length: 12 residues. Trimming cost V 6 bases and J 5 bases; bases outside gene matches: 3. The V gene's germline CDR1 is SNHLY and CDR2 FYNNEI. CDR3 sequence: CASRRQGYGYTF. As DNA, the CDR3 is TGTGCCAGCAGGAGACAGGGATATGGCTACACCTTC.

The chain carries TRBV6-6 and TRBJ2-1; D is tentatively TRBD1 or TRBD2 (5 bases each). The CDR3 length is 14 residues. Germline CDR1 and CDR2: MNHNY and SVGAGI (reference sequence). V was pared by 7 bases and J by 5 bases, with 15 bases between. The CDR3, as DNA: TGTGCCAGCACCTCTCCGGGACGCAACAATGAGCAGTTCTTC. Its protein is CASTSPGRNNEQFF.

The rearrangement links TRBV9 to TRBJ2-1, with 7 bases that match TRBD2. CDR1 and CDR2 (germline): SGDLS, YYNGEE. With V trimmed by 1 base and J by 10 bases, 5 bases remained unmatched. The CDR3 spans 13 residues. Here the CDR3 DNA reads TGTGCCAGCAGCGTACGGGGGGAGGGAGAGCAGTTCTTC. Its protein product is CASSVRGEGEQFF.

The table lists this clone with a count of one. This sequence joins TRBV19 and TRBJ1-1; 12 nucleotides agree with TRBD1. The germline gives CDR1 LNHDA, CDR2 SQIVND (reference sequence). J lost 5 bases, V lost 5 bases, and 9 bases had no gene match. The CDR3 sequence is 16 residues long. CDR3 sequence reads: CASSPGDRGLGTEAFF. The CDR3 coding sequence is TGTGCCAGTAGTCCTGGGGACAGGGGGCTGGGGACTGAAGCTTTCTTT. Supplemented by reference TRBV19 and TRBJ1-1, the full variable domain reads DGGITQSPKYLFRKEGQNVTLSCEQNLNHDAMYWYRQDPGQGLRLIYYSQIVNDFQKGDIAEGYSVSREKKESFPLTVTSAQKNPTAFYLCASSPGDRGLGTEAFFGQGTRLTVV.

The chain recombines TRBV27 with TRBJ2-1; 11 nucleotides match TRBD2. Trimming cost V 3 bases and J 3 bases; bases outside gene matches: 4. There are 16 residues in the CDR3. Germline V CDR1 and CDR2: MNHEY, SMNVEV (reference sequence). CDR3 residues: CASSLRLAGGYNEQFF. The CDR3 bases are TGTGCCAGCAGTTTGCGCCTAGCGGGGGGCTACAATGAGCAGTTCTTC.

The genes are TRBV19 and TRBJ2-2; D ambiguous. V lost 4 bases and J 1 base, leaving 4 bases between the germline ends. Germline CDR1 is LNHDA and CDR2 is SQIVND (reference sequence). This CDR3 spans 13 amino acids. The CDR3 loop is CASSKVNTGELFF. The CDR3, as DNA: TGTGCCAGTAGTAAAGTGAACACCGGGGAGCTGTTTTTT.

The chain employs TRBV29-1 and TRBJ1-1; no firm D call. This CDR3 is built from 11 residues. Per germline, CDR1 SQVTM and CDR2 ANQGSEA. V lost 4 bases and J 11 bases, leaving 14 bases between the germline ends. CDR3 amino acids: CSVVVRYEAFF. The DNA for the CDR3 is TGCAGCGTTGTGGTGCGCTACGAGGCTTTCTTT.

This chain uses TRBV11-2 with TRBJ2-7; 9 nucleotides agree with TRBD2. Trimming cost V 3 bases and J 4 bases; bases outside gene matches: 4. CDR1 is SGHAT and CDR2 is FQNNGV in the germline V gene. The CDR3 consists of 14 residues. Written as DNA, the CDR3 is TGTGCCAGCAGCTTTACTAGCGGGCCGTACGAGCAGTACTTC. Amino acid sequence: CASSFTSGPYEQYF.

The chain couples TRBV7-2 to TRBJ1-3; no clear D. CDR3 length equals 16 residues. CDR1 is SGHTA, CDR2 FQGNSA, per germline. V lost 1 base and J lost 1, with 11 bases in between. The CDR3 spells CASSLGVIGSGNTIYF. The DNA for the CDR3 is TGTGCCAGCAGCTTAGGGGTGATTGGGTCTGGAAACACCATATATTTT.

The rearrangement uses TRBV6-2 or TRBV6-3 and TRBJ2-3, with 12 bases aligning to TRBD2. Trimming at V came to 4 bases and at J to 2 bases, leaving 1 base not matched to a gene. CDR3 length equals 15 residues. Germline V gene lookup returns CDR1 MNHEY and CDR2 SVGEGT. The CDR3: CASSSSGGATDTQYF. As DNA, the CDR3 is TGTGCCAGCAGTTCTAGCGGGGGGGCCACAGATACGCAGTATTTT.

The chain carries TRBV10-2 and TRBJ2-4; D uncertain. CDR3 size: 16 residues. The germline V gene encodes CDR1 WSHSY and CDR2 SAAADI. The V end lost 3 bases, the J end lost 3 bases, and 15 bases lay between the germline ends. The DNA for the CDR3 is TGCGCCAGCAGTGACTGGGCGGAGTCGGGCAAAAACATTCAGTACTTC. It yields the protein CASSDWAESGKNIQYF.

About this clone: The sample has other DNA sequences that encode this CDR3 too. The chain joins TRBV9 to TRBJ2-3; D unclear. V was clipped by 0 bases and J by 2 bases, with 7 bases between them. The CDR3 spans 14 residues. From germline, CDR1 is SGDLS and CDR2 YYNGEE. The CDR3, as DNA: TGTGCCAGCAGCGTAGTTGGGTCCACAGATACGCAGTATTTT. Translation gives CASSVVGSTDTQYF.

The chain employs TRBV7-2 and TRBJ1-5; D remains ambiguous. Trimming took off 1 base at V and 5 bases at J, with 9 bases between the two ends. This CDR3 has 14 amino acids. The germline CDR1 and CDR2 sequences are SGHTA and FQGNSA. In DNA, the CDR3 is TGTGCCAGCAGCTTAGTCGGCGGGGATCAGCCCCAGCATTTT. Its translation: CASSLVGGDQPQHF.

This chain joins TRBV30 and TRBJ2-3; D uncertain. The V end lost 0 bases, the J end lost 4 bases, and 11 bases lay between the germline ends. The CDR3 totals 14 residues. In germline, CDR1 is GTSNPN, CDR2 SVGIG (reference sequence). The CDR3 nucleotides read TGTGCCTGGAGTGTACAAGCTCCGGCAGATACGCAGTATTTT. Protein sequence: CAWSVQAPADTQYF.

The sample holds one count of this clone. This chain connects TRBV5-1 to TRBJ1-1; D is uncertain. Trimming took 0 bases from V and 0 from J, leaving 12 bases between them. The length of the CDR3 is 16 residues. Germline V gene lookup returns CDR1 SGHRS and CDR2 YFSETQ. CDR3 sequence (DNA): TGCGCCAGCAGCTTGGCCAGCGAGAGAATGAACACTGAAGCTTTCTTT. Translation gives CASSLASERMNTEAFF.

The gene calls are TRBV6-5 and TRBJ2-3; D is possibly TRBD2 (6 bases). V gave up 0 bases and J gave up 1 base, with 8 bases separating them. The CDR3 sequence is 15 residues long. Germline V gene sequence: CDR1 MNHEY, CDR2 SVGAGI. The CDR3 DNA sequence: TGTGCCAGCAGTTACTCCTGGAGGGGCACAGATACGCAGTATTTT. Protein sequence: CASSYSWRGTDTQYF.

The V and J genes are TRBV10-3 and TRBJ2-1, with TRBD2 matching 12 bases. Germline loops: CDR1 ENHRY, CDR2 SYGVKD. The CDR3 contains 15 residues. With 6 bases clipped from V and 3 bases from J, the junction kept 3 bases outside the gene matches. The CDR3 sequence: CAIRELAGGYNEQFF. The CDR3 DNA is TGTGCCATCAGGGAACTAGCGGGGGGCTACAATGAGCAGTTCTTC.

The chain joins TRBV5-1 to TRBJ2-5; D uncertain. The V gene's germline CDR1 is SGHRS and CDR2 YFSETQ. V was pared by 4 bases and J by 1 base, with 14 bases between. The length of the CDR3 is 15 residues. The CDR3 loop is CASSPGPGPQETQYF. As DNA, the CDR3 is TGCGCCAGCAGCCCCGGACCGGGCCCCCAAGAGACCCAGTACTTC.

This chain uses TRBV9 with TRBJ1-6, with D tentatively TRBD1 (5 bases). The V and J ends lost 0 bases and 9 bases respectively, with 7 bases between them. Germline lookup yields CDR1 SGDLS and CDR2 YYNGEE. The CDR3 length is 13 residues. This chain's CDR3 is CASSVDGGSPLHF. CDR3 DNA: TGTGCCAGCAGCGTAGATGGGGGTTCACCCCTCCACTTT.